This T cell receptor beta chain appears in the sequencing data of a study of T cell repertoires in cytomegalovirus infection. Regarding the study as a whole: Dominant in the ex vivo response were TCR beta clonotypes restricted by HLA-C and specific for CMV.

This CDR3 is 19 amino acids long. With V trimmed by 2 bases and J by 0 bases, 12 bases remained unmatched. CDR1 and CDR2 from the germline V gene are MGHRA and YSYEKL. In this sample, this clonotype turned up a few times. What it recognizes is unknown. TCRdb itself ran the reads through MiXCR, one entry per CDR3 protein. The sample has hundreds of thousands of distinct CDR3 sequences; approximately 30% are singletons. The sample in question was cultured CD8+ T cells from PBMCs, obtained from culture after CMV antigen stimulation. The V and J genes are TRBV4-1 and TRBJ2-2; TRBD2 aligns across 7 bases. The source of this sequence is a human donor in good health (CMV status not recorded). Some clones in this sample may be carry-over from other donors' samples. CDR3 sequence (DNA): TGCGCCAGCAGCCAATCTGTGTCATGGGACTACACGAACACCGGGGAGCTGTTTTTT. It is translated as CASSQSVSWDYTNTGELFF.